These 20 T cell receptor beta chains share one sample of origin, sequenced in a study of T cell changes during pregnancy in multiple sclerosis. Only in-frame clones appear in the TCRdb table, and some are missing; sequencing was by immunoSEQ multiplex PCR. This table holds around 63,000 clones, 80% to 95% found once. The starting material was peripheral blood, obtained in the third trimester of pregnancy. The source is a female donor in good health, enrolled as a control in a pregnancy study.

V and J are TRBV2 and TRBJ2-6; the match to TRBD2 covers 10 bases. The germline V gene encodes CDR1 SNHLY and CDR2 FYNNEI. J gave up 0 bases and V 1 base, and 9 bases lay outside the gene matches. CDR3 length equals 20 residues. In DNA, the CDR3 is TGTGCCAGCAGTGAAGGGCTAGCGGGGGCCCTAACCTCTGGGGCCAACGTCCTGACTTTC. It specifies CASSEGLAGALTSGANVLTF.

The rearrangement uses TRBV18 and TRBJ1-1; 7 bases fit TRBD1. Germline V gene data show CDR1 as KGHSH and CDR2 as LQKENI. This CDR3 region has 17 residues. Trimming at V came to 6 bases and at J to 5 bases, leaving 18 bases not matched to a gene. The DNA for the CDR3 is TGTGCCAGCTCGCTTACAGGGGCCGCGCCTGGGGGGACTGAAGCTTTCTTT. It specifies CASSLTGAAPGGTEAFF. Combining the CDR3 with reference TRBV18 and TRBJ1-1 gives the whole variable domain NAGVMQNPRHLVRRRGQEARLRCSPMKGHSHVYWYRQLPEEGLKFMVYLQKENIIDESGMPKERFSAEFPKEGPSILRIQQVVRGDSAAYFCASSLTGAAPGGTEAFFGQGTRLTVV.

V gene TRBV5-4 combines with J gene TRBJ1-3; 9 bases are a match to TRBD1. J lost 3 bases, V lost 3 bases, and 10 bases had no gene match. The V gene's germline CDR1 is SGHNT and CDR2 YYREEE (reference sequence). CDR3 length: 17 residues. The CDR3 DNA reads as TGTGCCAGCAGCTCCGGGACAGGGAGAAAGAATGGAAACACCATATATTTT. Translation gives CASSSGTGRKNGNTIYF.

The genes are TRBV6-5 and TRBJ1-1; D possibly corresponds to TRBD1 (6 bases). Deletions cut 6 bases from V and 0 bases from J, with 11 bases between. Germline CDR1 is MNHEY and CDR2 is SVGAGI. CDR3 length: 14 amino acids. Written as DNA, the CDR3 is TGTGCCAGCAGAGGGAGGGGGATGAACACTGAAGCTTTCTTT. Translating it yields CASRGRGMNTEAFF.

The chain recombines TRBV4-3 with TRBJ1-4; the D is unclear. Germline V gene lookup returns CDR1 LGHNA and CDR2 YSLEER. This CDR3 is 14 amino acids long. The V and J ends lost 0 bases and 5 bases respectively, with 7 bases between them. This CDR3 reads CASSQEPGNEKLFF. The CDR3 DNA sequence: TGCGCCAGCAGCCAAGAACCGGGGAATGAAAAACTGTTTTTT.

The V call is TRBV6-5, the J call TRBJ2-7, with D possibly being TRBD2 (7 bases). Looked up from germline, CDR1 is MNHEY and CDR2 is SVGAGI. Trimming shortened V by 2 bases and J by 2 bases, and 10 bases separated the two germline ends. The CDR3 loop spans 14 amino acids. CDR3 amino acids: CASSYRGGAYEQYF. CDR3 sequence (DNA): TGTGCCAGCAGTTACAGGGGGGGCGCCTACGAGCAGTACTTC.

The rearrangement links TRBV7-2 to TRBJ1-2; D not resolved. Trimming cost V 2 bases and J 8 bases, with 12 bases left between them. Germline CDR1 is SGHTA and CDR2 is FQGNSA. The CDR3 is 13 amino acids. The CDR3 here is CASSLTGIDGYTF. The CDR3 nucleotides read TGTGCCAGCAGCTTAACCGGGATCGACGGCTACACCTTC. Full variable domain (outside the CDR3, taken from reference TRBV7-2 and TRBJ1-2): GAGVSQSPSNKVTEKGKDVELRCDPISGHTALYWYRQSLGQGLEFLIYFQGNSAPDKSGLPSDRFSAERTGGSVSTLTIQRTQQEDSAVYLCASSLTGIDGYTFGSGTRLTVV.

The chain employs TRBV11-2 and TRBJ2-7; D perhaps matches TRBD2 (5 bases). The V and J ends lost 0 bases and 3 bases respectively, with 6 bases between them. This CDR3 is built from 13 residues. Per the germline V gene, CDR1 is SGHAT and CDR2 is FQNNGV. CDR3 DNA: TGTGCCAGCAGCTTAGAGGGGAGCTACGAGCAGTACTTC. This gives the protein CASSLEGSYEQYF.

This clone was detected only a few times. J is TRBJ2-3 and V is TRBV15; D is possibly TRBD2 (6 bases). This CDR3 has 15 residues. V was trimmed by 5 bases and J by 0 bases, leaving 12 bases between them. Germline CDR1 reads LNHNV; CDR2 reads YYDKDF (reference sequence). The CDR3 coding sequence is TGTGCCACCAGCGTTTCCGGGACTAGCACAGATACGCAGTATTTT. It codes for CATSVSGTSTDTQYF.

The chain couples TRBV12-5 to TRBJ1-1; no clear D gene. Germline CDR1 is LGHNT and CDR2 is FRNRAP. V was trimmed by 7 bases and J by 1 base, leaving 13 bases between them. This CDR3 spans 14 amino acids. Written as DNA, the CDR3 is TGTGCTAGTGCCCCCCCGGGGAAGAACACTGAAGCTTTCTTT. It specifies CASAPPGKNTEAFF.

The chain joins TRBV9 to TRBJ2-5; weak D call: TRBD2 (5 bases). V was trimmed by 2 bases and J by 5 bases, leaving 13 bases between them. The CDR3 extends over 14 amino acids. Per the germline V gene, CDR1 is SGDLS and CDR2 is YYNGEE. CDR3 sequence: CASSVLYGEETQYF. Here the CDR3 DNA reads TGTGCCAGCAGCGTCCTCTATGGGGAGGAGACCCAGTACTTC.

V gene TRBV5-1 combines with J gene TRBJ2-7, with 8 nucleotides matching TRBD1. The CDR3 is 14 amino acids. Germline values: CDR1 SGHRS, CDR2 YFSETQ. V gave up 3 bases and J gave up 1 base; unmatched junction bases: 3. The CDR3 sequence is CASSSRQGSYEQYF. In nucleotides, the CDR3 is TGCGCCAGCAGCTCTAGACAGGGGTCCTACGAGCAGTACTTC.

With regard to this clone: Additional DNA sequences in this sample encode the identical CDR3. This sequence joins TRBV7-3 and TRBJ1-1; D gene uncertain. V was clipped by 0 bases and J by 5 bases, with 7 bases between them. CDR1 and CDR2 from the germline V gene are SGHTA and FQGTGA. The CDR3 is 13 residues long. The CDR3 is CASSLTSRTEAFF. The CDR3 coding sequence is TGTGCCAGCAGCTTAACTAGTCGAACTGAAGCTTTCTTT.

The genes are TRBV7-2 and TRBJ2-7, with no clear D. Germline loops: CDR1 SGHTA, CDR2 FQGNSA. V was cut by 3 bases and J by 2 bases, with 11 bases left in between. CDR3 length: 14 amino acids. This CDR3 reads CASSFQFFPYEQYF. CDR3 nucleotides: TGTGCCAGCAGCTTCCAGTTCTTCCCCTACGAGCAGTACTTC.

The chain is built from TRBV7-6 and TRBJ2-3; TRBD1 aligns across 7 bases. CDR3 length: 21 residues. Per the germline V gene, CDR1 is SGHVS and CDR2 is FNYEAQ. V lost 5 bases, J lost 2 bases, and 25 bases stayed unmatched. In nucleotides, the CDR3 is TGTGCCAGCAGCATTAGGGCTGGGGGACAGAGAGTAAATGTTCTCACAGATACGCAGTATTTT. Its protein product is CASSIRAGGQRVNVLTDTQYF.

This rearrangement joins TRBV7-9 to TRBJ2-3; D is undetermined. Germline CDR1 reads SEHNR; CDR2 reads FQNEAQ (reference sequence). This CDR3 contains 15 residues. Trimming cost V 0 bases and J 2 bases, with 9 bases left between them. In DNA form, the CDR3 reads TGTGCCAGCAGCTTAGCCGTTCTCCCCACAGATACGCAGTATTTT. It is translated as CASSLAVLPTDTQYF.

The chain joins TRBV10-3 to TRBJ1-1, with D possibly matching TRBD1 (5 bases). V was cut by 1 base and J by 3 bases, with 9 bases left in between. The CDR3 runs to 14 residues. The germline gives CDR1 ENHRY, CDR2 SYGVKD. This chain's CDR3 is CAISEFGRDTEAFF. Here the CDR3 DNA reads TGTGCCATCAGTGAGTTCGGCAGGGACACTGAAGCTTTCTTT.

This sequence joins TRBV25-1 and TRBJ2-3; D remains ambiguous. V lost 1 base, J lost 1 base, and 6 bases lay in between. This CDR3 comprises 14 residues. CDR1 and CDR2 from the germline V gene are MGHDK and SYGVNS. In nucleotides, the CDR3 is TGTGCCAGCAGTGAATGGCAAGGCACAGATACGCAGTATTTT. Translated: CASSEWQGTDTQYF.

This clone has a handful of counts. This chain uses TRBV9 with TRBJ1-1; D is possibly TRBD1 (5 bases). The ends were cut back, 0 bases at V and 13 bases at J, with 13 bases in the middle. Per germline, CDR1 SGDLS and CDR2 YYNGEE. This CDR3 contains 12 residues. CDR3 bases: TGTGCCAGCAGCGTAGTGGAGGGGCAGGGTTTCTTT. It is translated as CASSVVEGQGFF.

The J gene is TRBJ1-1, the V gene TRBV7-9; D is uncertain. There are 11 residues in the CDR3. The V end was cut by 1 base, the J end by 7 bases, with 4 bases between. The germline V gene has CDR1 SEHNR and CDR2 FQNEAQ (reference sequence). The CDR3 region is CASSLEHEAFF. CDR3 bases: TGTGCCAGCAGCTTAGAACATGAAGCTTTCTTT. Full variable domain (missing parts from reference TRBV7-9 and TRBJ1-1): DTGVSQNPRHKITKRGQNVTFRCDPISEHNRLYWYRQTLGQGPEFLTYFQNEAQLEKSRLLSDRFSAERPKGSFSTLEIQRTEQGDSAMYLCASSLEHEAFFGQGTRLTVV.